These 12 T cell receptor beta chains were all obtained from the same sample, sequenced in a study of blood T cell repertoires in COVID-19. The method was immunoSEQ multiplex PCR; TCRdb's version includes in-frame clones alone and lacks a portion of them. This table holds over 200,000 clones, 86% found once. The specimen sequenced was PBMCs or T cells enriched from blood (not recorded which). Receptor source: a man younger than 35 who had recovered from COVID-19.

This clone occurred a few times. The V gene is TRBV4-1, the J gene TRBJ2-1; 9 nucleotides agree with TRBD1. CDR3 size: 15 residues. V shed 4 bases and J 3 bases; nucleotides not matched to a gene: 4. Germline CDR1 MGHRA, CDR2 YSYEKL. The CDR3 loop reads CASSPRDRVYNEQFF. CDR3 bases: TGCGCCAGCAGCCCCCGGGACAGGGTCTACAATGAGCAGTTCTTC.

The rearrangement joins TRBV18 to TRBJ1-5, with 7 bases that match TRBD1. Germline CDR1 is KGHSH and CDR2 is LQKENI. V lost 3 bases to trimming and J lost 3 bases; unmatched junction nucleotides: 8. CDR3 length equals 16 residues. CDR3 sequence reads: CASSPFDRVYNQPQHF. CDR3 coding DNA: TGTGCCAGCTCACCCTTCGACAGGGTATACAATCAGCCCCAGCATTTT.

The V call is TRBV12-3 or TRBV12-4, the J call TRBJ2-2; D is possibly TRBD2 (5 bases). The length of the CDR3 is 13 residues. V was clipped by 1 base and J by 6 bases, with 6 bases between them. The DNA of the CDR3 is TGTGCCAGCAGTTTAGGAGGGTCCGGGGAGCTGTTTTTT. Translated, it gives CASSLGGSGELFF.

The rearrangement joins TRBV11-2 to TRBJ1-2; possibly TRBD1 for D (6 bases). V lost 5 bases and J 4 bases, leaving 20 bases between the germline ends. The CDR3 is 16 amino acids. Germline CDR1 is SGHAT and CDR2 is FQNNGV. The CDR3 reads CASSQAKGVGAYGYTF. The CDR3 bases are TGTGCCAGCAGCCAAGCGAAGGGGGTCGGCGCCTATGGCTACACCTTC.

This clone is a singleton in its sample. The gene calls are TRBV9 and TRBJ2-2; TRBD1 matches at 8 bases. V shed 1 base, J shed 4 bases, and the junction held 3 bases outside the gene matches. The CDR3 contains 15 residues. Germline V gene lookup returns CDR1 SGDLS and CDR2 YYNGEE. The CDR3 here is CASSVTQGGTGELFF. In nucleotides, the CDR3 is TGTGCCAGCAGCGTAACACAGGGGGGCACCGGGGAGCTGTTTTTT.

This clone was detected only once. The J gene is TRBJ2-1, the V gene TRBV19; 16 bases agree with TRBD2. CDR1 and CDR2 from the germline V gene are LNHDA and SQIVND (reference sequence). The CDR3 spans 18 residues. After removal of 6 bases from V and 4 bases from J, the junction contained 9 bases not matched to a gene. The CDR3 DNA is TGTGCCAGTAGGGGACTAGCGGGAGGGCCTGGGTTTTACAATGAGCAGTTCTTC. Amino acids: CASRGLAGGPGFYNEQFF. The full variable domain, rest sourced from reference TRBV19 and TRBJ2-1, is DGGITQSPKYLFRKEGQNVTLSCEQNLNHDAMYWYRQDPGQGLRLIYYSQIVNDFQKGDIAEGYSVSREKKESFPLTVTSAQKNPTAFYLCASRGLAGGPGFYNEQFFGPGTRLTVL.

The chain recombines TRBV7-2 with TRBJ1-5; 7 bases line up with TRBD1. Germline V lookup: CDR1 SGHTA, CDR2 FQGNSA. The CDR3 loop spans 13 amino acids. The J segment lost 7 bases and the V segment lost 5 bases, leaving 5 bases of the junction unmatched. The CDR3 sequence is CASSRQGNQPQHF. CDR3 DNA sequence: TGTGCCAGCAGCCGACAGGGTAACCAGCCCCAGCATTTT.

Here the CDR3 reads CASKRTGGSYGYTF. DNA of the CDR3: TGTGCCAGCAAGAGGACAGGGGGTTCCTATGGCTACACCTTC. The J gene is TRBJ1-2, the V gene TRBV6-5, with 10 bases fitting TRBD1. The junction had 6 bases not matched to a gene; V was cut back by 7 bases and J by 4 bases. CDR1 is MNHEY, CDR2 SVGAGI, per germline. The CDR3 is 14 residues long.

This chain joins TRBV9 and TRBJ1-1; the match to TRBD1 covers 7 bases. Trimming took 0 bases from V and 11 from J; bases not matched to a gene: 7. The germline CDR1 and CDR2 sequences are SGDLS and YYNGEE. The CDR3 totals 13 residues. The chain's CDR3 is CASSVGPGQDAFF. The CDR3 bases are TGTGCCAGCAGCGTAGGGCCCGGACAGGATGCTTTCTTT.

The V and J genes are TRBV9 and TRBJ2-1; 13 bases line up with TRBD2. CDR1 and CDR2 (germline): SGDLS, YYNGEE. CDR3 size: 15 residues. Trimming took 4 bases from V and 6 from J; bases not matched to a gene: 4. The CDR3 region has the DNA TGTGCCAGCAGCCTACGACTAGCGGGAGGCAATGAGCAGTTCTTC. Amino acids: CASSLRLAGGNEQFF.

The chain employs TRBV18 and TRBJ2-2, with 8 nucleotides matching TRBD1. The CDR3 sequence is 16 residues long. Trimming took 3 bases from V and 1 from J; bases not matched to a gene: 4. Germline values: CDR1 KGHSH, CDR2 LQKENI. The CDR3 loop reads CASSPFGQGNTGELFF. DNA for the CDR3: TGTGCCAGCTCACCTTTTGGACAGGGGAACACCGGGGAGCTGTTTTTT.

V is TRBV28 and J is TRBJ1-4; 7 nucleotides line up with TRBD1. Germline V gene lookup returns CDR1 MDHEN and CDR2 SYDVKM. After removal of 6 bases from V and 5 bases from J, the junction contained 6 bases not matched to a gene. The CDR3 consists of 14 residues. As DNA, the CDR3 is TGTGCCAGCAGGGGGGGACAGCTGAATGAAAAACTGTTTTTT. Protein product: CASRGGQLNEKLFF.